This TCR beta chain derives from a study of T cells in Graves' hyperthyroidism and ophthalmopathy. For the study at large: Peripheral blood was drawn at first diagnosis, prior to all treatment.

Stable Graves' hyperthyroidism meant no ophthalmopathy progression within 18 months. Hyperthyroidism in the patients, aged 18 to 65, was newly diagnosed and under 2 months in duration. The investigators amplified TCR beta CDR3 regions from RNA transcripts. During a first-round RT-PCR of the TCR CDR3, the HTBI primer set was used. TCRdb reprocessed the multiplex PCR reads via MiXCR and lists one record per CDR3 protein. The sample records 550,000 to 800,000 distinct CDR3 sequences, 17% being singletons. A few counts support this clonotype. The ends were cut back, 4 bases at V and 5 bases at J, with 20 bases in the middle. This CDR3 spans 16 amino acids. Germline assignment: CDR1 SGHVS and CDR2 FQNEAQ.

The sequencing input was blood. The receptor was derived from a man in his fifties with Graves' hyperthyroidism. This rearrangement joins TRBV7-8 to TRBJ2-5; D remains ambiguous. The CDR3, as DNA: TGTGCCAGCAGCTCAATAACCCGGGTGGGTTCGGAGACCCAGTACTTC. Translation: CASSSITRVGSETQYF.